This TCR beta chain emerged from a study of blood T cell repertoires in COVID-19. The method was immunoSEQ multiplex PCR; TCRdb's version includes in-frame clones alone and lacks a portion of them. This sample has over 120,000 clones; more than 85% occur once, and the top ten carry 2.5% to 3%. Trimming took 3 bases from V and 2 from J, leaving 12 bases between them. Germline CDR1 is KGHDR and CDR2 is SFDVKD. CDR3 length: 15 amino acids. Sequenced: peripheral blood. This TCR came from a man aged 55 to 70 with active or convalescent COVID-19. The chain uses TRBV24-1 and TRBJ2-5, with a weak D call TRBD1 (5 bases). CDR3 loop: CATSDVGADQETQYF. The CDR3 nucleotides are TGTGCCACCAGTGATGTTGGGGCGGATCAAGAGACCCAGTACTTC.